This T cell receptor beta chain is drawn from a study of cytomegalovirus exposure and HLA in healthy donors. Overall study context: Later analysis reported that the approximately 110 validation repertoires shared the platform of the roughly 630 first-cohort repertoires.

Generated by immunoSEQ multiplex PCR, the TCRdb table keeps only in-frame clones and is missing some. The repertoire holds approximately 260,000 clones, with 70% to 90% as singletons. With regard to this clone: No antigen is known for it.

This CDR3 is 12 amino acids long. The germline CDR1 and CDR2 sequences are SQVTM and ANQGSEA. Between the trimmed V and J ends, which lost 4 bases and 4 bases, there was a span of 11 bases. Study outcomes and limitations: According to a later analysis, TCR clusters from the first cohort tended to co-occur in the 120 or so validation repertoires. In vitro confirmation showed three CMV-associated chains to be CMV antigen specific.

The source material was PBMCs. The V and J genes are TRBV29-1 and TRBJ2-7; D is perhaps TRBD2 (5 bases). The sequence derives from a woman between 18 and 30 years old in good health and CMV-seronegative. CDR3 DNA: TGCAGCGTTGCGGATGCGGGTTACGAGCAGTACTTC. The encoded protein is CSVADAGYEQYF.